The sequence of this TCR beta chain was determined in a study of regulatory T cells in long-lasting Graves disease (dated by TCRdb to 2020 to 2023). As for the study more broadly: Newly diagnosed Graves' disease patients had taken antithyroid drugs for less than 3 months. The study was conducted in China and was registered as a clinical trial. A total of roughly 35 samples underwent TCR sequencing: around 13 from persistent and roughly 20 from newly diagnosed Graves' disease patients. This study used TCR sequencing and RNA sequencing of peripheral blood to compare persistent Graves' disease patients against newly diagnosed Graves' disease patients. Paper-wide results and their limitations: The study examined only peripheral blood because the primary lesion, thyroid tissue, could not be accessed. Preferential use of TRBV28, TRBJ1-2 and TRBJ2-5 was observed in persistent disease, whereas TRBV20-1 and TRBJ2-1 were favored in newly diagnosed disease. Sequencing and analysis were restricted to the TCR beta chain. Persistent Graves' disease patients showed lower TCR Shannon entropy and fewer highly expanded clones than newly diagnosed patients, suggesting clonal expansion. As a limitation, the authors acknowledged that the small sample size may reduce accuracy. A larger number of public clonotypes was shared among persistent patients (approximately 3,000) than among newly diagnosed patients (roughly 980).

Measured from the cysteine to the phenylalanine, the CDR3 is 14 residues long. Solely the CDR3 DNA is kept, with 42 bases framed from the first base. The germline V gene provides CDR1 LGHNA and CDR2 YNFKEQ. The junction carries 10 bases between V and J, which are trimmed by 2 bases and 4 bases respectively. The library was generated by multiplex PCR. The sample was run on an Illumina HiSeq 4000. TCR beta libraries were built with iRepertoire HTBI primers and Arm-PCR amplification of CDR3 regions. PCR products were gel purified before sequencing. In the paper's pipeline: Across samples, roughly 60 TRBV and 12 to 15 TRBJ segments were identified and used for gene usage analysis of CDR3 amino acid clonotypes. COPE and FqMerger were used to merge filtered high-quality paired reads into contigs. BLAST was used to align contigs to IMGT TRBV, TRBD and TRBJ reference genes, with CDR3 defined following IMGT. Clonotypes above 0.1% frequency were classified as highly expanded clones. Repertoire diversity was measured by Shannon entropy, and V-J evenness by the Gini coefficient. Clonotypes shared by more than one individual were considered public. In TCRdb, the public reads were trimmed at Q25 with fastp and aligned with MiXCR, with productive beta chains retained. Every distinct CDR3 protein forms one entry, paired with its most common genes and DNA. TCRdb's processing, not the study's, gives the V and J calls here. This sample has 580,000 or so distinct CDR3 sequences in its table, and 15% to 20% of those were observed once. Around 12% of the sample belongs to the ten largest clones.

The time point label on this specimen signifies: newly diagnosed GD, antithyroid drugs for less than 3 months. RNA was extracted from PBMCs in TRIzol for both TCR sequencing and RNA sequencing. Graves' disease was diagnosed according to American Thyroid Association guidelines. Recruitment of patients was carried out at an endocrinology department in Xi'an, China. From each patient, approximately 10 milliliters of peripheral blood was collected into an EDTA anticoagulant tube. Ficoll Paque Plus density gradient separation was used to isolate PBMCs, and no further T cell sorting was done. An Agilent 2100 Bioanalyzer and agarose gel were used to assess RNA quality, and a NanoDrop 2000 was used to measure RNA concentration. Details on this clonotype: What antigen it recognizes has not been identified. No base quality values were provided; no much bigger clone lies one nucleotide off.

These data also featured in a second study, about T cells in Graves' hyperthyroidism and ophthalmopathy. That second report states: Stable Graves' hyperthyroidism was defined as the absence of progression to ophthalmopathy over 18 months of follow-up. Hyperthyroidism patients were newly diagnosed, had a disease duration of under 2 months, and were aged 18 to 65 years. Exclusion was applied to patients with uncontrolled infections, other autoimmune diseases, pregnancy or lactation. Diagnoses were based on clinical symptoms, serum thyroxine and TRAb, thyroid ultrasound and orbital computed tomography. The first round of RT-PCR for the TCR CDR3 was performed with the HTBI primer set and the Qiagen OneStep RT-PCR kit. Most expanded thyroid clonotypes (frequency above 0.001) were also found in blood, which suggests that blood repertoires may mirror thyroid immune responses. A 13 V-J signature model separated ophthalmopathy from stable hyperthyroidism, with approximately 87% sensitivity and roughly 84% specificity in cross-validation and 80%/75% in testing. During validation, the model predicted progression to ophthalmopathy a median of approximately 6 months ahead of onset, with around 65% sensitivity and 72% to 80% specificity. To identify distinguishing TCR V-J signatures, a discovery cohort of roughly 100 patients was used, comprising 43 with Graves' ophthalmopathy and 57 with stable Graves' hyperthyroidism. Prospective prediction of ophthalmopathy was tested in an independent validation cohort consisting of 18 to 20 hyperthyroidism patients and some 17 patients who later progressed to ophthalmopathy. For training and testing, the 100 or so patients in the discovery cohort were randomly divided in a 7:3 ratio. Thyroid tissue and blood T-cell repertoires from six or seven Graves' hyperthyroidism patients were also compared in the study. Following sampling, methimazole starting at 30 mg daily was given to hyperthyroidism patients, and high-dose intravenous methylprednisolone was given to ophthalmopathy patients. The libraries were constructed in a second round of multiplex PCR and then size-selected and purified. Libraries were sequenced paired-end with 100 bp reads on an Illumina HiSeq2000. SOAPnuke was used to process the raw data, removing reads that contained adapters or uncalled bases, had a mean Phred below 15, or lacked an exact match to the constant primer or identifier. COPE v1.2.5 was used to merge the high-quality paired reads, and each unique nucleotide sequence was defined as a clonotype. MiTCR v1.1 was used to align the clonotypes against IMGT TRBV, TRBD and TRBJ reference segments. Only V-J combinations with frequency above 0.0001, covering about 99% of repertoires, were analysed. The TCS score was defined as the ratio of F50 (clonal expansion) to E x V (chaos), calculated using BLOSUM62-based TCRdist between CDR3 peptides within each V-J. Welch's t-statistics and random forest reduced fewer than 550 V-J features to fewer than 15, which were used in a naive Bayes classifier (R e1071). Sample size was not statistically predetermined, and blinding of investigators to group allocation was not performed. TCR Vbeta CDR3 sequencing of 130 to 150 peripheral blood samples (approximately 44 ophthalmopathy, under 80 hyperthyroidism and around 17 progressor patients) is reported in the paper.

This sequence was found in a man aged 18 to 35 with Graves disease. Donor details come from another sample of the same person, matched by shared clones. The V and J genes are TRBV4-2 and TRBJ2-3, with TRBD2 perhaps the D gene, on 5 matching bases. The material was peripheral blood mononuclear cells (PBMCs), obtained at new diagnosis, from a patient treated with antithyroid drugs. The CDR3 is CASSQSTRADTQYF. The DNA sequence is as follows: TGTGCCAGCAGCCAATCAACTAGAGCAGATACGCAGTATTTT.